This T cell receptor beta chain originates from a study of blood T cell repertoires in COVID-19. Study details: The study drew acute and convalescent COVID-19 samples from the United States, Italy and Spain. The analysed material was cDNA or gDNA that came from T cells, B-cell-depleted T cells, or PBMCs.

The V and J ends lost 1 base and 4 bases respectively, with 10 bases between them. The CDR3 runs 15 residues. Germline CDR1 MGHRA, CDR2 YSYEKL. In the authors' methods: Amplifying reference gene primers gave estimates of nucleated cell counts. The data were produced by immunoSEQ multiplex PCR, yet TCRdb's version contains in-frame clones alone and is incomplete. V, J and clone size derive from that table, while D and trimming were established from the DNA sequence. The table has over 65,000 clones, about four fifths seen once. Sequencing was carried out using peripheral blood. This sequence originates from an elderly man with acute or convalescent COVID-19. This sequence joins TRBV4-1 and TRBJ1-4; TRBD1 is a possible D gene (5 bases). The CDR3 sequence is CASSQVDRLNEKLFF. The CDR3 coding sequence is TGCGCCAGCAGCCAAGTAGACAGACTTAATGAAAAACTGTTTTTT.